This TCR beta chain was retrieved from a study of T cell responses to AZD1222 COVID-19 vaccine. Clones were read by immunoSEQ multiplex PCR, and TCRdb kept only the in-frame ones, dropping some. Among about 140,000 clones listed, around nine tenths were seen once. CDR3 length: 15 amino acids. Germline lookup yields CDR1 SGHTA and CDR2 FQGNSA. Trimming stripped 6 bases from V and 5 bases from J, with 18 bases between. The V and J genes are TRBV7-2 and TRBJ2-3, with D maybe TRBD2 (5 bases). This clonotype was sampled from an adult who received the AZD1222 COVID-19 vaccine. The sample was peripheral blood, taken 28 days after the second AZD1222 dose. CDR3 in DNA: TGTGCCAGCAGATGGGAAGGAGGCTTAGGAGATACGCAGTATTTT. The encoded protein is CASRWEGGLGDTQYF.